Here is one T cell receptor beta chain with its context. The sample is drawn from a study of blood T cell repertoires in COVID-19. Whole-study context: The cDNA or gDNA used as material had been derived from T cells, B-cell-depleted T cells, or PBMCs.

In the original processing: Reference gene primer amplification gave estimated nucleated cell counts. Profiling relied on immunoSEQ multiplex PCR, and the TCRdb table lists in-frame clones only, not all of them. The DNA gave D and trimming, while V, J and clone size come from that table. Of more than 300,000 clones in the sample, about 85% were seen once. Cohorts were based on clinical histories the participants reported. Two negative PCRs, clearance, or symptom resolution were required of recovered Cohort 3 donors. CDR3 size: 14 residues. CDR1 is SGHVS, CDR2 FQNEAQ, per germline. V shed 4 bases, J shed 8 bases, and the junction held 7 bases outside the gene matches.

The sequence was obtained from a woman in her twenties or thirties who had recovered from COVID-19. The sequencing sample was made of PBMCs or T cells enriched from blood (not recorded which). V is TRBV7-8 and J is TRBJ2-2; 7 bases line up with TRBD2. CDR3 loop: CASSSRGVEGELFF. CDR3 sequence (DNA): TGTGCCAGCAGCTCACGGGGGGTGGAGGGGGAGCTGTTTTTT.